These T cell receptor beta chains were read from a single sample in a study of control samples from healthy donors and cancer patients. Sequencing was performed with immunoSEQ multiplex PCR; in TCRdb, only in-frame clones are kept and a portion is missing. The table lists 140,000 or so clones, around 90% of them singletons. Sequencing input: blood. The receptors shown here come from a man aged 30 to 39 in good health. Each CDR3 is given with its conserved first and last residue. Each record gives: CDR3 protein, CDR3 DNA, J gene, D gene, V gene, CDR3 length, clone size. The D gene is left open where the match is weak. Some rows mark clone size as missing; the rest say once, few, many or name a class of expanded clone.

CASSLARGQEGYTF | TGTGCCAGCAGCTTGGCCCGGGGACAAGAAGGCTACACCTTC | TRBJ1-2 | . | TRBV5-4 | 14 | .
CASSPRQEAYEQYF | TGTGCCAGCTCACCGCGACAGGAAGCCTACGAGCAGTACTTC | TRBJ2-7 | . | TRBV18 | 14 | .
CASSLRTGGYLGNTEAFF | TGCGCCAGCAGCCTACGGACAGGGGGATATTTGGGGAACACTGAAGCTTTCTTT | TRBJ1-1 | TRBD1 | TRBV5-1 | 18 | .
CATRLSNEQFF | TGTGCCACACGACTAAGCAATGAGCAGTTCTTC | TRBJ2-1 | . | TRBV10-3 | 11 | .
CASSRGVGELFF | TGTGCCAGCAGTAGAGGGGTGGGGGAACTGTTTTTT | TRBJ1-4 | . | TRBV6-2/TRBV6-3 | 12 | .
CASSQGDTQYF | TGTGCCAGCAGTCAAGGAGATACGCAGTATTTT | TRBJ2-3 | . | TRBV27 | 11 | .
CASSYRPVDTQYF | TGTGCCAGCAGTTACCGCCCCGTAGATACGCAGTATTTT | TRBJ2-3 | . | TRBV6-5 | 13 | .
CASRVEFVGEQYF | TGTGCCAGCAGAGTCGAGTTCGTTGGGGAGCAGTACTTC | TRBJ2-7 | . | TRBV5-8 | 13 | once
CASSRIGDTQYF | TGTGCCAGCAGCCGGATCGGAGATACGCAGTATTTT | TRBJ2-3 | . | TRBV7-6 | 12 | .
CSVDIQGAYEQYF | TGCAGCGTTGATATTCAGGGGGCCTACGAGCAGTACTTC | TRBJ2-7 | TRBD1 | TRBV29-1 | 13 | .
CASSPTRVDNYGYTF | TGCGCCAGCAGCCCCACCAGGGTGGATAACTATGGCTACACCTTC | TRBJ1-2 | . | TRBV4-3 | 15 | .
CASSKTSGMGEQYF | TGTGCCAGCAGTAAAACTAGCGGGATGGGGGAGCAGTACTTC | TRBJ2-7 | TRBD2 | TRBV25-1 | 14 | .
CASSTQVSQPQHF | TGTGCCAGTAGTACCCAGGTTAGTCAGCCCCAGCATTTT | TRBJ1-5 | . | TRBV19 | 13 | few
CSVGGLANQPQHF | TGCAGCGTGGGGGGGTTGGCCAATCAGCCCCAGCATTTT | TRBJ1-5 | . | TRBV29-1 | 13 | .
CASSLPGTGSPKAQHF | TGTGCCAGCAGCTTGCCCGGGACAGGGAGCCCTAAGGCCCAGCATTTT | TRBJ1-5 | TRBD1 | TRBV28 | 16 | .
CASSLDSETQYF | TGTGCCAGCAGCTTAGATAGCGAGACCCAGTACTTC | TRBJ2-5 | . | TRBV7-9 | 12 | .
CASTGSVGEQYF | TGTGCCAGCACGGGTAGTGTGGGCGAGCAGTACTTC | TRBJ2-7 | . | TRBV12-3/TRBV12-4 | 12 | .
CASSLGGLAGTQETQYF | TGCGCCAGCAGCTTAGGTGGTCTAGCGGGAACCCAAGAGACCCAGTACTTC | TRBJ2-5 | TRBD2 | TRBV5-1 | 17 | .
CASSSDRKETQYF | TGTGCCAGCAGCTCGGACAGAAAAGAGACCCAGTACTTC | TRBJ2-5 | . | TRBV5-6 | 13 | .
CASSSSGTGGSEQYF | TGTGCCAGCAGTAGTAGCGGGACAGGGGGCTCCGAGCAGTACTTC | TRBJ2-7 | TRBD1 | TRBV6-5 | 15 | .
CASSYSSLATNEKLFF | TGTGCCAGCAGTTACTCTTCTCTGGCAACTAATGAAAAACTGTTTTTT | TRBJ1-4 | . | TRBV6-5 | 16 | .
CASTGWGGTYDQYF | TGTGCCAGCACCGGCTGGGGAGGGACCTATGATCAGTACTTC | TRBJ2-7 | TRBD2 | TRBV6-5 | 14 | .
CATSGGTEGETQYF | TGTGCCACCAGTGGTGGGACGGAAGGGGAGACCCAGTACTTC | TRBJ2-5 | . | TRBV24-1 | 14 | .
CAIQGLMNTEAFF | TGTGCCATCCAAGGACTGATGAACACTGAAGCTTTCTTT | TRBJ1-1 | . | TRBV10-3 | 13 | .
CATSDLGTSGRAGTDTQYF | TGTGCCACCAGTGACCTGGGGACTAGCGGGAGGGCCGGCACAGATACGCAGTATTTT | TRBJ2-3 | TRBD2 | TRBV24-1 | 19 | once
CASSQEGLGVGTGELFF | TGTGCCAGCAGCCAAGAGGGGCTGGGAGTCGGCACCGGGGAGCTGTTTTTT | TRBJ2-2 | . | TRBV3-1/TRBV3-2 | 17 | .
CASSSTGPISYEQYF | TGTGCCAGCAGCTCGACGGGACCAATTTCCTACGAGCAGTACTTC | TRBJ2-7 | . | TRBV7-2 | 15 | once
CASSFDTGELFF | TGTGCCAGCAGCTTCGACACCGGGGAGCTGTTTTTT | TRBJ2-2 | . | TRBV5-6 | 12 | .
CASSLTGQGPLRDTEAFF | TGTGCCAGCAGCCTAACCGGACAGGGGCCGTTGAGAGACACTGAAGCTTTCTTT | TRBJ1-1 | TRBD1 | TRBV7-9 | 18 | .
CASSSPTGPKLFF | TGTGCCAGCAGCTCCCCGACAGGGCCAAAACTGTTTTTT | TRBJ1-4 | TRBD1 | TRBV14 | 13 | .
CASSLGRGGPSYEQYF | TGTGCCAGCAGCTTGGGACGGGGGGGCCCATCCTACGAGCAGTACTTC | TRBJ2-7 | TRBD2 | TRBV5-4 | 16 | .
CASSRQTDQPQHF | TGTGCCAGCAGCCGACAGACCGATCAGCCCCAGCATTTT | TRBJ1-5 | . | TRBV9 | 13 | .
CASSLELAGWDEQFF | TGTGCCAGCAGCTTGGAACTAGCGGGATGGGATGAGCAGTTCTTC | TRBJ2-1 | TRBD2 | TRBV5-6 | 15 | once
CASGPGLAGNNEQFF | TGTGCCAGCGGCCCCGGACTAGCGGGAAATAATGAGCAGTTCTTC | TRBJ2-1 | TRBD2 | TRBV7-3 | 15 | many
CASSQGASGGADTQYF | TGCGCCAGCAGCCAGGGGGCTAGCGGCGGGGCAGATACGCAGTATTTT | TRBJ2-3 | . | TRBV4-3 | 16 | .